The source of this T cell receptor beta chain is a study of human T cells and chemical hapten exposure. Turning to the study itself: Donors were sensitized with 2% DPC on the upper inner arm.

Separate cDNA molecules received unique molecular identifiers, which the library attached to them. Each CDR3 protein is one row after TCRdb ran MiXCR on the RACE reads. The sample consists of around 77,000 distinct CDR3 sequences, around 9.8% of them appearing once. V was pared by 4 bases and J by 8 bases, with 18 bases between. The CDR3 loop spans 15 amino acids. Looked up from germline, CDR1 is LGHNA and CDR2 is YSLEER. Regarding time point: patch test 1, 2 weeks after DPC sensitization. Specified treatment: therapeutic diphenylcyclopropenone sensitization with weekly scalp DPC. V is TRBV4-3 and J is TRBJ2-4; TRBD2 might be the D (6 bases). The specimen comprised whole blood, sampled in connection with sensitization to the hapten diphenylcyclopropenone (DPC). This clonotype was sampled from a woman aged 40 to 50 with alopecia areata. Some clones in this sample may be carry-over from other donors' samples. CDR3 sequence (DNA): TGCGCCAGCAGCCCCAGAGGCGGGGAGACGGACATTCAGTACTTC. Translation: CASSPRGGETDIQYF.